This T cell receptor beta chain comes out of a study of vaccination effects on CD4 cells after COVID-19. Regarding the study as a whole: The study found marked clonal contraction of infection- and vaccine-induced clones late after vaccination. Few convalescent patients, and no early post-infection timepoints, were available to the study.

The data were produced by immunoSEQ multiplex PCR, yet TCRdb's version contains in-frame clones alone and is incomplete. The sample includes 25,000 to 35,000 clones, about 80% seen only once; the top ten take around 32%. V lost 3 bases, J lost 4 bases, and 13 bases lay in between. The germline gives CDR1 ENHRY, CDR2 SYGVKD. The CDR3 length is 14 residues. This clone has just one count. The antigen is undetermined. Expansion with viral peptide pools was applied to antigen-specific CD4+ T cells by the ViraFEST assay prior to sequencing. It was after approximately 11 days of culture that CD4+ T cells were isolated. Negative nucleocapsid antibody tests before and after vaccination confirmed no previous SARS-CoV-2 infection. They grew approximately 2.1 million PBMC in each well, adding around 10 IU/ml IL-2 and 10 ug/ml peptides. Cells had half their medium changed to IL-2 medium on days 3 and 7.

The sequence was collected from a human donor who received a COVID-19 vaccine. V usage is TRBV10-3 and J usage is TRBJ2-7; D not resolved. The starting material was CD4+ T cells from PBMCs cultured with SARS-CoV-2 spike peptides, obtained before COVID-19 vaccination. Here the CDR3 reads CAISDRASNYEQYF. The CDR3 nucleotides are TGTGCCATCAGTGATCGCGCGAGTAATTACGAGCAGTACTTC.